Here is one T cell receptor (beta chain) with its context. The antigen is unknown. The CDR3 regions of TCR beta were amplified from RNA transcripts. During a first-round RT-PCR of the TCR CDR3, the HTBI primer set was used. MiXCR, applied by TCRdb to the multiplex PCR reads, yields one record per CDR3 protein. The repertoire has roughly 500,000 distinct CDR3 sequences, around 14% of them found once; the top ten carry approximately 5.7%. This CDR3 is built from 15 residues. Germline V gene data show CDR1 as SGHDN and CDR2 as FVKESK. Trimming removed 6 bases from V and 6 bases from J, with 15 bases in between. Recently diagnosed hyperthyroidism of less than 2 months' duration affected patients aged 18 to 65. Pregnant or lactating patients were excluded, as were those with uncontrolled infection or other autoimmune disease. From 9 to 10 ml of fresh peripheral blood, PBMCs were isolated. These data belong to a study of T cells in Graves' hyperthyroidism and ophthalmopathy.

Study-wide results and caveats: A model of 13 V-J features distinguished ophthalmopathy from stable hyperthyroidism.

The rearrangement joins TRBV14 to TRBJ1-6; a weak D match, TRBD1 (6 bases). The specimen sequenced was blood. This TCR was sampled from a woman aged 25 to 39 with Graves' hyperthyroidism that later progressed to Graves' ophthalmopathy. The DNA for the CDR3 is TGTGCCAGCAGTAGGGGGGGTCTGATTAATTCACCCCTCCACTTT. Protein product: CASSRGGLINSPLHF.